The present entry profiles one TCR beta chain with its context. Its cognate antigen has yet to be identified. Per-base quality was not reported, and no clone a single base away is much larger than it. The sample is drawn from a study of cytomegalovirus exposure and HLA in healthy donors (dated by TCRdb to about 2017). Study-level background: An earlier analysis of approximately 640 of the donors reported about 290 Gb of sequence data and roughly 110 million unique TCR beta sequences from 150 million to 200 million T cells. Approximately 300 gigabases of sequencing data and tens of millions of unique TCR sequences made up an early release that covered over 550 HLA-typed donors. Four to six DR-DQ haplotypes were handled as single units for association and clustering, since linkage in the cohort was strong. HLA typing covered class I and class II loci at four-digit resolution. The number of typed donors differed by locus: about 629-640 for A, B, C, DRB1 and DQB1; approximately 520 for DQA1; roughly 600 for DPA1; and about 450 for DPB1. Rather than using new phenotypic data, the later analysis identified candidate immune exposures from TCR beta sequences and from how often those sequences occurred across donors. The T cell repertoires of 550 to 850 subjects were profiled by immunosequencing and related to cytomegalovirus serostatus. Among about 360 genotyped donors of the cohort, an average of approximately 240,000 unique TCR beta nucleotide sequences were sequenced per donor, around 18% of them non-productive. All discovery cohort repertoires had been generated using a single sequencing platform. The aim of the study was to test whether cataloging public T cell receptors could identify signatures of past pathogen exposure. In an earlier analysis of roughly 540 of the donors, high-throughput TCR beta sequencing was used to judge whether each TCR beta V gene segment behaved as functional or pseudogenic. The genetic ancestry cluster associated with self-reported Caucasian donors included 80% to 90% of the roughly 400 genotyped donors. In a later analysis, previously published TCR beta repertoires from fewer than 750 donors were re-analyzed and high-resolution HLA genotyping was added so that TCR occurrence patterns could be studied. A separate validation cohort of 90 to 150 different subjects was used in addition to the roughly 700-subject first cohort. Genome-wide SNP genotypes for about 55% of the roughly 670 donors were used in a later genetic analysis, which treated that subset as a discovery cohort. Donor age, sex, ethnicity and CMV serostatus were compiled alongside the repertoire data. The study combined high-throughput TCR immunosequencing, statistical association of individual TCRs with disease status, and machine learning to predict cytomegalovirus infection status.

According to the germline V gene, CDR1 reads SGHAT and CDR2 reads FQNNGV. The CDR3 runs 15 residues from the cysteine to the phenylalanine. Just CDR3 DNA is preserved here, 45 bases in frame from base 1. From V the trimming removes 5 bases and from J it removes 5 bases, while the gene matches leave 5 bases of the junction unaccounted for. Library method: the immunoSEQ multiplex PCR assay. The multiplex PCR relied on a mix of 60 forward primers for TCR Vbeta segments and 13 reverse primers for TCR Jbeta segments. The CDR3 region of rearranged TCR beta genes was amplified from genomic DNA by a multiplex PCR assay. On the Illumina HiSeq System, the amplified TCR beta libraries were sequenced as 87-base-pair reads. The authors processed their data as follows. Across the roughly 600 repertoires, a later analysis counted roughly 84 million unique TCR beta chains, around 11 million of which were shared by at least two donors. To remove PCR and sequencing errors, raw reads were error-corrected and collapsed into unique sequences using a nearest-neighbor algorithm that merged closely related sequences. V, D and J gene segments were assigned by aligning CDR3 sequences to IMGT reference sequences. For a sequence to be retained, at least a six-nucleotide match to both a V gene segment and a J gene segment was required. Rearrangements were classified as productive when the CDR3 lacked stop codons and remained in frame with V and J, and all other rearrangements were classified as non-productive. CDR3 was defined according to IMGT convention as the region running from the second conserved V-encoded cysteine to the conserved J-encoded phenylalanine. In an earlier analysis of more than 550 of the donors, sequences lacking an unambiguous match to a single V gene segment were excluded. An earlier analysis of about 600 of the donors called V segments functional above 56.7% productive rearrangements and segregating when the between-donor standard deviation exceeded 5%. A statistical classification framework was built to diagnose cytomegalovirus status from the catalog of TCR beta chain sequences. V and J gene assignment, in a later analysis, came from comparing TCR nucleotide sequences with IMGT/GENE-DB human TR gene sequences. The TCRdist pipeline was used in a later analysis to assign CDR3 sequences and most-parsimonious VDJ recombination scenarios. A later analysis defined each TCR beta chain by its CDR3 amino acid sequence plus V-gene family, and excluded reads lacking a unique V-gene family. A later analysis removed 592 highly shared, low-generation-probability nucleotide sequences to deal with suspected cross-contamination and a sequencing artifact. In a later analysis, a clonal expansion index was calculated for each public chain from normalized within-repertoire ranks of inferred template counts. In a later analysis, generation probabilities were computed using a VDJ recombination model fitted to out-of-frame rearrangements, and the results were checked against IGoR. Hypergeometric tests were used in a later analysis to score TCR-TCR, TCR-HLA and TCR-CMV co-occurrence, with a repertoire-size bias correction applied to the TCR pairs. In a later analysis, false discovery rates were estimated by permuting HLA or CMV assignments 20 times. In a later analysis, co-occurring TCRs were grouped with DBSCAN, and TCRdist sequence similarity was added when clustering was performed within HLA-allele-positive subsets. For co-occurrence clustering, repertoires with fewer than 30,000 or more than 120,000 public chains were excluded, along with 4 to 6 repertoires with anomalous nucleotide sharing. Entries here come from immuneACCESS through TCRdb and include only in-frame sequences with V and J called. Some clones fail to appear in such tables; in the studies checked, an unresolved V gene covers under half of the shortfall, and the cause of the remainder is unknown. That table furnishes V, J and clone size, whereas the DNA furnished D and trimming. Here the sample has around 200,000 clones; roughly 72% occur a single time. Under 2% of the sample is taken by the ten largest.

In total, 600 or so healthy bone marrow donors made up the cohort. At the time of sampling, every cohort member was nominally healthy, though immune exposures that went unrecorded were likely present. The donor was CMV seronegative and belonged to the group of over 300 seronegative cohort members. A peripheral blood sample was collected from each donor, and TCR beta sequencing was performed on peripheral blood mononuclear cells. Genomic DNA extraction from the blood cell samples was performed with the Qiagen DNeasy Blood Extraction Kit. What the work shows at the level of the full study, not this receptor alone: A later analysis associated 17,000 or so TCR beta sequences with specific HLA alleles at a false discovery rate of 0.05. A further reported finding was that TCR beta sequences accurately predicted the HLA-A and HLA-B alleles for most subjects in the first cohort. In a later analysis, HLA-associated TCR beta chains showed more clonal expansion and lower generation probabilities than non-associated chains that were equally common. A cluster of highly shared sequence variants was judged likely to represent a technical artifact of the sequencing pipeline. The earlier analysis of 587 of the donors excluded roughly 16 rarely observed V segments, including chromosome 9 orphons, because counts were too low. HLA typing was unavailable for some donors at each locus, so association tests used only the typed subset. Correlated functional status among segregating V segments might be attributable to linkage disequilibrium, but an unknown experimental factor could not be ruled out. Across donors, most TCR sequences were observed very rarely, whereas some public TCRs were present in many individuals. Sequencing depth was assumed to be roughly uniform across donors in the presence/absence analyses, though that assumption may not hold. According to a later analysis, parvovirus B19, influenza, CMV and Epstein-Barr virus appeared linked to several top co-occurrence clusters. In this cohort, only TCR beta chains were sequenced, and detectable features were limited by the absence of alpha or paired-chain data. A total of 164 TCR beta chains were listed by the study as associated with cytomegalovirus. According to a later analysis, most CMV-associated TCR beta chains appeared to be HLA-restricted, and the HLA associations seemed to be driven largely by CMV exposure. A few of the identified cytomegalovirus-associated TCR beta chains were confirmed in vitro to be specific for cytomegalovirus antigens. The classifier was reported to diagnose cytomegalovirus status with high specificity and sensitivity in both the original cohort and the validation cohort. The authors suggested that the approach could potentially be generalized to other disease states and immunological phenotypes. A later analysis found that TCR association rates varied across HLA loci, with DRB1 alleles showing the most associated TCRs and HLA-C alleles the fewest. When HLA alleles, especially DR and DQ, strongly co-occurred, TCR associations were difficult to assign to individual alleles. In a later genetic analysis, fewer N-insertions in productive TCRs were reported among donors in an Asian-associated ancestry cluster than the approximately 630-donor mean. In a later genetic analysis, a missense DCLRE1C variant was associated with V-gene and J-gene trimming of TCR beta chains, and the association was replicated in an independent cohort. In an earlier analysis of 587 of the donors, most TCR beta V segments appeared in productive rearrangements about 87% or about 30% of the time, broadly matching IMGT annotations. CMV serostatus was the only immune exposure information available for the cohort. Some IMGT-functional V segments, including TRBV6-2 and TRBV6-3, could not be distinguished by the 87-base-pair reads and were therefore excluded.

The chain is encoded by TRBV11-2 joined to TRBJ2-7; TRBD2 aligns with 14 central bases. Sequences were obtained from PBMCs. The sequence derives from a man between 25 and 39 years old in good health and CMV-seronegative. DNA sequence: TGTGCCAGCAGCAGGGGACTAGCGGGAGCCGACGAGCAGTACTTC. It translates as CASSRGLAGADEQYF.